These 10 T cell receptor beta chains were sequenced from one sample in a study of shared clonotypes between healthy human individuals. The repertoire was sequenced with immunoSEQ multiplex PCR; TCRdb's copy has only in-frame clones and lacks some. In the table there are about 560,000 clones, around 81% of which are singletons. Sequencing used PBMCs. These receptor sequences come from a middle-aged woman in good health. Some clones in this sample may be carry-over from other donors' samples.

The chain joins TRBV5-1 to TRBJ2-6; 9 bases are a match to TRBD1. The germline V gene encodes CDR1 SGHRS and CDR2 YFSETQ. V lost 4 bases to trimming and J lost 0 bases; unmatched junction nucleotides: 14. The CDR3 contains 20 residues. In nucleotides, the CDR3 is TGCGCCAGCAGCCAGCGGGCTACGGGACAGGGATTCTCTGGGGCCAACGTCCTGACTTTC. Its translation is CASSQRATGQGFSGANVLTF. The whole variable domain, filled in from reference TRBV5-1 and TRBJ2-6, reads KAGVTQTPRYLIKTRGQQVTLSCSPISGHRSVSWYQQTPGQGLQFLFEYFSETQRNKGNFPGRFSGRQFSNSRSEMNVSTLELGDSALYLCASSQRATGQGFSGANVLTFGAGSRLTVL.

This clone came up once. The chain employs TRBV5-8 and TRBJ2-7, with TRBD2 matching 10 bases. With V trimmed by 3 bases and J by 3 bases, 9 bases remained unmatched. CDR1 and CDR2 (germline): SGHTS, YDEGEE. This CDR3 has 16 amino acids. CDR3 residues: CASSSQREGSLYEQYF. CDR3 nucleotide sequence: TGTGCCAGCAGCTCCCAGCGGGAGGGTTCCCTCTACGAGCAGTACTTC. Using reference TRBV5-8 and TRBJ2-7 for the parts outside the CDR3, the full variable domain is EAGVTQSPTHLIKTRGQQATLRCSPISGHTSVYWYQQALGLGLQFLLWYDEGEERNRGNFPPRFSGRQFPNYSSELNVNALELEDSALYLCASSSQREGSLYEQYFGPGTRLTVT.

The chain is built from TRBV18 and TRBJ2-1; 8 bases align to TRBD2. The CDR3 is 15 residues long. The V segment lost 2 bases and the J segment 6 bases; nucleotides outside the gene matches: 6. CDR1 is KGHSH, CDR2 LQKENI, per germline. The CDR3 bases are TGTGCCAGCTCACCATCCGGACTAGCCTCCAATGAGCAGTTCTTC. Translated, it gives CASSPSGLASNEQFF. Filled out from reference TRBV18 and TRBJ2-1, the complete variable domain reads NAGVMQNPRHLVRRRGQEARLRCSPMKGHSHVYWYRQLPEEGLKFMVYLQKENIIDESGMPKERFSAEFPKEGPSILRIQQVVRGDSAAYFCASSPSGLASNEQFFGPGTRLTVL.

The gene calls are TRBV28 and TRBJ2-2; no clear D. This CDR3 contains 18 residues. Germline V CDR1 and CDR2: MDHEN, SYDVKM. The V end was cut by 4 bases, the J end by 1 base, with 19 bases between. The CDR3 region has the DNA TGTGCCAGCAGTTCTCCCTTGGGTGGACGGAGGAACACCGGGGAGCTGTTTTTT. Amino acid sequence: CASSSPLGGRRNTGELFF.

This clone was seen only once. V usage is TRBV7-9 and J usage is TRBJ2-3, with 8 nucleotides matching TRBD1. The CDR3 has 16 amino acids. The germline gives CDR1 SEHNR, CDR2 FQNEAQ (reference sequence). V lost 5 bases, J lost 2 bases, and 9 bases stayed unmatched. The CDR3 nucleotides read TGTGCCAGCAGCCCCCGACAGGGGACCAACACAGATACGCAGTATTTT. Protein: CASSPRQGTNTDTQYF. Full variable domain (remainder filled in from reference TRBV7-9 and TRBJ2-3): DTGVSQNPRHKITKRGQNVTFRCDPISEHNRLYWYRQTLGQGPEFLTYFQNEAQLEKSRLLSDRFSAERPKGSFSTLEIQRTEQGDSAMYLCASSPRQGTNTDTQYFGPGTRLTVL.

The chain couples TRBV7-3 to TRBJ1-2, with D possibly TRBD1 on 5 matching bases. Trimming pared 2 bases from V and 0 bases from J, leaving 13 bases between. The CDR3 has 16 amino acids. Germline values: CDR1 SGHTA, CDR2 FQGTGA. Written as DNA, the CDR3 is TGTGCCAGCAGCTTAGGAGGGGAGGGAGCTAACTATGGCTACACCTTC. This sequence encodes CASSLGGEGANYGYTF.

Of note for this clone: An end of the junction does not agree with germline; a read error may underlie this. This same CDR3 is encoded by further DNA sequences in the sample. The chain links TRBV6-5 to TRBJ2-2; the D gene is possibly TRBD2 (5 bases). The CDR3 spans 15 residues. Looked up from germline, CDR1 is MNHEY and CDR2 is SVGAGI. The CDR3 protein is CASSYSGPRSGELFF. The CDR3, as DNA: TGTGCCAGCAGTTACTCGGGTCCCCGGTCCGGGGAACTGTTTTTT.

A remark on this clone: The same CDR3 arises from other DNA sequences in this sample as well. The V gene is TRBV7-2, the J gene TRBJ2-5, with 8 bases that match TRBD1. The germline V gene has CDR1 SGHTA and CDR2 FQGNSA. V lost 2 bases, J lost 5 bases, and 4 bases stayed unmatched. The CDR3 consists of 14 residues. Here the CDR3 reads CASSLRQGAETQYF. The CDR3 nucleotides are TGTGCCAGCAGCTTACGGCAGGGGGCGGAGACCCAGTACTTC.

This chain joins TRBV10-2 and TRBJ2-7; possible D gene TRBD1, 6 bases. V shed 6 bases and J shed 0 bases, with 15 bases lying between them. Germline lookup yields CDR1 WSHSY and CDR2 SAAADI. This CDR3 is 15 amino acids long. CDR3 amino acids: CASSRGQIHSYEQYF. CDR3 nucleotides: TGCGCCAGCAGCCGCGGACAGATCCACTCCTACGAGCAGTACTTC.

The chain couples TRBV7-6 to TRBJ2-2; D ambiguous. The CDR3 is 12 amino acids. V dropped 3 bases and J dropped 7 bases, with 6 bases sitting between them. Germline values: CDR1 SGHVS, CDR2 FNYEAQ. The CDR3 sequence is CASSFFGGELFF. The DNA for the CDR3 is TGTGCCAGCAGCTTTTTTGGCGGGGAGCTGTTTTTT.